This T cell receptor beta chain was profiled in a study of blood T cell repertoires in COVID-19. Study at large: Acute and convalescent COVID-19 samples came from the United States, Italy and Spain. The analysed material was cDNA or gDNA that came from T cells, B-cell-depleted T cells, or PBMCs.

This clone was counted a single time. This table comes from immunoSEQ multiplex PCR, and its TCRdb copy is limited to in-frame clones, with some not included. This table holds some 250,000 clones, 70% to 85% found once. The CDR3 contains 15 residues. V lost 5 bases, J lost 7 bases, and 7 bases stayed unmatched. Germline V gene sequence: CDR1 SEHNR, CDR2 FQNEAQ (reference sequence). This chain connects TRBV7-9 to TRBJ1-6; 8 bases fit TRBD1. The receptor was isolated from a man aged 35-49 years who had recovered from COVID-19. The sequenced sample was PBMCs or T cells enriched from blood (not recorded which). The CDR3: CASSRPDRANSPLHF. In DNA, the CDR3 is TGTGCCAGCAGCCGACCGGACAGGGCCAATTCACCCCTCCACTTT.